One and the same sample provided the 23 T cell receptor beta chains below, sequenced in a study of cytomegalovirus exposure and HLA in healthy donors. Both 60 Vbeta primers and 13 Jbeta primers went into the PCR. Produced via immunoSEQ multiplex PCR; TCRdb's table is partial and in-frame only. The data hold approximately 170,000 clones, with about 80% observed a single time. The specimen sequenced was PBMCs. The receptors stem from a man aged 18-30 years in good health and CMV-seropositive.

This sequence joins TRBV6-1 and TRBJ2-5, with TRBD2 as a possible D gene (6 bases). Per germline, CDR1 MNHNS and CDR2 SASEGT. CDR3 length equals 15 residues. The V gene lost 4 bases and the J gene lost 6 bases, with 18 bases spanning the gap. CDR3 coding DNA: TGTGCCAGCAGTGTCTTACAGGAGGGCCGGCAGACCCAGTACTTC. It is translated as CASSVLQEGRQTQYF.

In this sample, this clone turned up a few times. Here the CDR3 reads CASTLIRAGGETQYF. CDR3 nucleotides: TGTGCCAGCACACTTATCCGGGCCGGAGGCGAGACCCAGTACTTC. This chain links TRBV5-6 with TRBJ2-5, with a weak D call TRBD2 (5 bases). Germline V CDR1 and CDR2: SGHDT, YYEEEE. This CDR3 has 15 residues. V gave up 6 bases and J gave up 5 bases, with 20 bases separating them.

Turning to this clone: An end of the junction differs from the germline gene, which may be a read error. The rearrangement uses TRBV9 and TRBJ1-5; 7 nucleotides agree with TRBD1. This CDR3 spans 13 amino acids. Germline CDR1 SGDLS, CDR2 YYNGEE. The CDR3 spells CAGSRTGNQPQHF. The CDR3 DNA sequence: TGTGCCGGCAGCAGGACAGGTAATCAGCCCCAGCATTTT. The full variable domain, its missing parts supplied by reference TRBV9 and TRBJ1-5, is DSGVTQTPKHLITATGQRVTLRCSPRSGDLSVYWYQQSLDQGLQFLIQYYNGEERAKGNILERFSAQQFPDLHSELNLSSLELGDSALYFCAGSRTGNQPQHFGDGTRLSIL.

The rearrangement uses TRBV28 and TRBJ1-5, with D possibly matching TRBD1 (5 bases). Germline V gene sequence: CDR1 MDHEN, CDR2 SYDVKM. CDR3 length equals 14 residues. V was clipped by 3 bases and J by 3 bases, with 9 bases between them. CDR3: CASSFQGHNQPQHF. The DNA for the CDR3 is TGTGCCAGCAGTTTTCAGGGTCACAATCAGCCCCAGCATTTT.

The sample holds a few counts of this clone. This chain uses TRBV19 with TRBJ2-7; 8 bases match TRBD2. Germline CDR1 is LNHDA and CDR2 is SQIVND (reference sequence). Trimming took 6 bases from V and 0 from J; bases not matched to a gene: 7. The CDR3 has 15 residues. The CDR3: CASSSSGGSSYEQYF. The CDR3 region has the DNA TGTGCCAGTAGCTCCTCGGGGGGGAGCTCCTACGAGCAGTACTTC.

The chain employs TRBV4-1 and TRBJ1-5; D remains ambiguous. V was cut by 1 base and J by 1 base, with 8 bases left in between. The CDR3 is 15 amino acids. Germline V gene sequence: CDR1 MGHRA, CDR2 YSYEKL. CDR3 protein: CASSQAVQSNQPQHF. CDR3 sequence (DNA): TGCGCCAGCAGCCAAGCCGTACAGAGCAATCAGCCCCAGCATTTT.

This clone was seen only a few times. V gene TRBV5-6 combines with J gene TRBJ2-7; no clear D gene. This CDR3 comprises 14 residues. V dropped 0 bases and J dropped 2 bases, with 9 bases sitting between them. Per the germline V gene, CDR1 is SGHDT and CDR2 is YYEEEE. CDR3 DNA sequence: TGTGCCAGCAGCTTGGGCAGGCGTACCTACGAGCAGTACTTC. It encodes CASSLGRRTYEQYF.

The V and J genes are TRBV15 and TRBJ2-1, with a tentative D call TRBD1 (6 bases). CDR3 length: 15 amino acids. Trimming left V 5 bases short and J 2 bases short, with 13 bases between. Germline CDR1 LNHNV, CDR2 YYDKDF (reference sequence). The CDR3 sequence is CATSLYRETYNEQFF. Written as DNA, the CDR3 is TGTGCCACCAGCCTATACAGGGAGACCTACAATGAGCAGTTCTTC.

This chain connects TRBV7-2 to TRBJ2-5, with D possibly being TRBD2 (5 bases). Germline V CDR1 and CDR2: SGHTA, FQGNSA. The CDR3 is made up of 12 amino acids. The germline V and J ends were trimmed by 2 bases and 5 bases, with 6 bases remaining between them. Here the CDR3 reads CASSLRRETQYF. CDR3 DNA sequence: TGTGCCAGCAGCTTAAGGAGGGAGACCCAGTACTTC.

There are a few counts of this clone. The chain combines TRBV15 with TRBJ1-1; D perhaps matches TRBD1 (6 bases). Germline lookup yields CDR1 LNHNV and CDR2 YYDKDF (reference sequence). This CDR3 comprises 16 residues. The ends were cut back, 0 bases at V and 1 base at J, with 12 bases in the middle. DNA for the CDR3: TGTGCCACCAGCAGAGAGGGGACACGGCGGAACACTGAAGCTTTCTTT. Encoded protein: CATSREGTRRNTEAFF.

The rearrangement uses TRBV6-5 and TRBJ1-5, with a weak D call TRBD1 (5 bases). V lost 0 bases, J lost 5 bases, and 14 bases lay in between. This CDR3 is built from 16 residues. CDR1 is MNHEY and CDR2 is SVGAGI in the germline V gene. In DNA, the CDR3 is TGTGCCAGCAGTTACTCGAGGGGCGGAGGGGATCAGCCCCAGCATTTT. It is translated as CASSYSRGGGDQPQHF.

The chain has TRBV6-6 and TRBJ1-4; tentatively, D is TRBD1 (6 bases). Per germline, CDR1 MNHNY and CDR2 SVGAGI (reference sequence). The CDR3 extends over 15 amino acids. The V end lost 2 bases, the J end lost 4 bases, and 11 bases lay between the germline ends. The CDR3 loop is CASSYPGQLNEKLFF. DNA of the CDR3: TGTGCCAGCAGTTACCCGGGACAACTTAATGAAAAACTGTTTTTT.

The chain employs TRBV4-1 and TRBJ2-7, with no clear D. Trimming left V 1 base short and J 2 bases short, with 9 bases between. Per the germline V gene, CDR1 is MGHRA and CDR2 is YSYEKL. This CDR3 comprises 14 residues. The CDR3 here is CASSQVPGTYEQYF. The CDR3, as DNA: TGCGCCAGCAGCCAAGTACCGGGTACCTACGAGCAGTACTTC.

Only one count was recorded for this clone. The chain recombines TRBV7-9 with TRBJ2-7; TRBD2 agrees at 7 bases. CDR1 and CDR2 from the germline V gene are SEHNR and FQNEAQ (reference sequence). V was clipped by 8 bases and J by 6 bases; unmatched bases: 10. The CDR3 loop spans 13 amino acids. CDR3 in DNA: TGTGCCAGCCGAAGGGAGGGAGCGGGCGAGCAGTACTTC. It translates to CASRREGAGEQYF. Together with reference TRBV7-9 and TRBJ2-7, the CDR3 gives the full variable domain: DTGVSQNPRHKITKRGQNVTFRCDPISEHNRLYWYRQTLGQGPEFLTYFQNEAQLEKSRLLSDRFSAERPKGSFSTLEIQRTEQGDSAMYLCASRREGAGEQYFGPGTRLTVT.

The chain employs TRBV7-9 and TRBJ1-1; 7 bases align to TRBD1. This CDR3 has 14 amino acids. Germline assignment: CDR1 SEHNR and CDR2 FQNEAQ (reference sequence). The J segment lost 2 bases and the V segment lost 5 bases, leaving 5 bases of the junction unmatched. The CDR3 here is CASSGTVVNTEAFF. DNA of the CDR3: TGTGCCAGCAGCGGGACAGTAGTTAACACTGAAGCTTTCTTT.

The table lists this clone with a count of one. This chain joins TRBV5-4 and TRBJ1-5, with a weak D call TRBD1 (6 bases). This CDR3 has 14 residues. V shed 2 bases and J shed 7 bases, with 13 bases lying between them. Germline V gene data show CDR1 as SGHNT and CDR2 as YYREEE (reference sequence). The CDR3 loop reads CASSFDGGAQPQHF. CDR3 bases: TGTGCCAGCAGCTTTGACGGGGGGGCCCAGCCCCAGCATTTT.

This clone has more than one count but fewer than ten. The gene calls are TRBV5-6 and TRBJ1-3; D is perhaps TRBD1 (6 bases). There are 16 residues in the CDR3. The V end was cut by 1 base, the J end by 0 bases, with 11 bases between. CDR1 SGHDT and CDR2 YYEEEE come from the germline V gene. The CDR3 nucleotides read TGTGCCAGCAGCTTGCGTAGGACAGACTCTGGAAACACCATATATTTT. Its protein is CASSLRRTDSGNTIYF.

The chain joins TRBV28 to TRBJ2-2; possible D gene TRBD2, 5 bases. CDR3 length: 15 residues. Trimming took 7 bases from V and 7 from J, leaving 19 bases between them. Germline V CDR1 and CDR2: MDHEN, SYDVKM. CDR3 nucleotide sequence: TGTGCCAGCAATGGCGGGCGGGTCGGTGGCGGGGAGCTGTTTTTT. The encoded protein is CASNGGRVGGGELFF.

The sample holds one count of this clone. The chain joins TRBV2 to TRBJ2-7; TRBD2 matches at 7 bases. From germline, CDR1 is SNHLY and CDR2 FYNNEI. V gave up 2 bases and J gave up 1 base; unmatched junction bases: 5. The CDR3 loop spans 15 amino acids. CDR3 nucleotide sequence: TGTGCCAGCAGTGAATCTCCGGGGGGATCCTACGAGCAGTACTTC. It is translated as CASSESPGGSYEQYF.

This chain joins TRBV9 and TRBJ1-1; D is unresolved. This CDR3 comprises 15 residues. Deletions cut 0 bases from V and 3 bases from J, with 12 bases between. The V gene's germline CDR1 is SGDLS and CDR2 YYNGEE. This CDR3 is CASSVGSGWDTEAFF. CDR3 in DNA: TGTGCCAGCAGCGTAGGTTCAGGATGGGACACTGAAGCTTTCTTT.

This clone was detected a few times. This chain joins TRBV7-6 and TRBJ1-1; TRBD1 matches 10 bases. This CDR3 has 18 amino acids. Losses at the gene ends were 4 bases for V and 4 bases for J; bases not matched to a gene: 15. Germline V lookup: CDR1 SGHVS, CDR2 FNYEAQ. The CDR3 coding sequence is TGTGCCAGCAGCTCGAGGTCGGGACAGGGGAGAGGAAGCACTGAAGCTTTCTTT. The encoded protein is CASSSRSGQGRGSTEAFF.

The J gene is TRBJ2-7, the V gene TRBV7-2; 10 bases align to TRBD2. CDR1 and CDR2 from the germline V gene are SGHTA and FQGNSA. The junction had 6 bases not matched to a gene; V was cut back by 5 bases and J by 2 bases. The CDR3 is 15 amino acids. CDR3: CASSPSGGGPYEQYF. As DNA, the CDR3 is TGTGCCAGCAGCCCCAGCGGGGGGGGTCCCTACGAGCAGTACTTC. The full variable domain, completed using reference TRBV7-2 and TRBJ2-7, is GAGVSQSPSNKVTEKGKDVELRCDPISGHTALYWYRQSLGQGLEFLIYFQGNSAPDKSGLPSDRFSAERTGGSVSTLTIQRTQQEDSAVYLCASSPSGGGPYEQYFGPGTRLTVT.

This clone has just a few counts. This chain connects TRBV13 to TRBJ2-7; 7 nucleotides align to TRBD1. This CDR3 is 17 amino acids long. V lost 2 bases and J lost 4; bases outside the gene matches: 14. CDR1 is PRHDT and CDR2 is FYEKMQ in the germline V gene (reference sequence). The CDR3 sequence is CASSLQSWDRRGYEQYF. The CDR3 nucleotides are TGTGCCAGCAGCTTACAATCGTGGGACAGACGGGGTTACGAGCAGTACTTC.